Following are 14 T cell receptor beta chains from one sample sequenced in a study of blood T cell repertoires in COVID-19. Here immunoSEQ multiplex PCR was the method, and the copy in TCRdb shows in-frame clones only, minus some. This table has approximately 76,000 clones, 88% appearing once. Sequencing was performed on peripheral blood. These TCRs come from a human donor in a cohort sampled during active COVID-19.

This chain connects TRBV4-2 to TRBJ2-3; D may be TRBD2 (6 bases). The germline V gene has CDR1 LGHNA and CDR2 YNFKEQ. The CDR3 has 16 residues. V was clipped by 4 bases and J by 2 bases, with 16 bases between them. CDR3 DNA: TGTGCCAGCAGCCTTGCCGGGACTTTATACACAGATACGCAGTATTTT. It specifies CASSLAGTLYTDTQYF.

V gene TRBV30 combines with J gene TRBJ1-5; D may be TRBD1 (6 bases). The CDR3 covers 13 residues. Trimming cost V 5 bases and J 2 bases, with 10 bases left between them. Germline CDR1 reads GTSNPN; CDR2 reads SVGIG (reference sequence). The CDR3 region has the DNA TGTGCCTGGGAACAGGGTGGCAATCAGCCCCAGCATTTT. It is translated as CAWEQGGNQPQHF.

The genes are TRBV19 and TRBJ2-3; D is unresolved. V lost 3 bases and J 0 bases, leaving 7 bases between the germline ends. The CDR3 contains 14 residues. Germline V gene lookup returns CDR1 LNHDA and CDR2 SQIVND (reference sequence). The CDR3 loop is CASSMVASTDTQYF. Written as DNA, the CDR3 is TGTGCCAGTAGTATGGTGGCTAGCACAGATACGCAGTATTTT.

V is TRBV7-9 and J is TRBJ2-3; maybe TRBD1 (5 bases). The CDR3 totals 16 residues. CDR1 is SEHNR and CDR2 is FQNEAQ in the germline V gene (reference sequence). The germline V and J ends were trimmed by 0 bases and 3 bases, with 13 bases remaining between them. The CDR3 nucleotides read TGTGCCAGCAGCTTAGCGGAAGGGGCCGCGACAGATACGCAGTATTTT. Its translation: CASSLAEGAATDTQYF.

This chain joins TRBV5-6 and TRBJ2-7; TRBD2 matches at 12 bases. The CDR3 contains 16 residues. Looked up from germline, CDR1 is SGHDT and CDR2 is YYEEEE. After removal of 6 bases from V and 4 bases from J, the junction contained 11 bases not matched to a gene. CDR3 residues: CASTQVLAGGTYEQYF. The CDR3 DNA reads TGTGCCAGCACCCAGGTACTAGCGGGGGGAACATACGAGCAGTACTTC.

This clone was seen a single time. The V and J genes are TRBV19 and TRBJ1-5; 9 bases agree with TRBD1. This CDR3 comprises 16 residues. Germline CDR1 and CDR2: LNHDA and SQIVND (reference sequence). The junction had 7 bases not matched to a gene; V was cut back by 5 bases and J by 2 bases. CDR3 protein: CASSVGQGDGNQPQHF. The CDR3 DNA reads as TGTGCCAGTAGTGTGGGACAGGGAGATGGCAATCAGCCCCAGCATTTT.

The rearrangement uses TRBV2 and TRBJ2-1; 11 bases match TRBD2. There are 16 residues in the CDR3. V lost 2 bases to trimming and J lost 4 bases; unmatched junction nucleotides: 4. The germline CDR1 and CDR2 sequences are SNHLY and FYNNEI. The CDR3 is CASSELLAGEYNEQFF. The DNA of the CDR3 is TGTGCCAGCAGTGAATTACTAGCGGGGGAGTACAATGAGCAGTTCTTC.

The CDR3 nucleotides are TGTGCCAGCAGCCAAACGCCCGGGTCTTCGAGCTCCTACAATGAGCAGTTCTTC. Protein: CASSQTPGSSSSYNEQFF. The chain has TRBV9 and TRBJ2-1, with no clear D. CDR1 is SGDLS, CDR2 YYNGEE, per germline. This CDR3 comprises 18 residues. V was pared by 4 bases and J by 0 bases, with 20 bases between.

The chain carries TRBV27 and TRBJ2-3, with TRBD2 matching 7 bases. This CDR3 is 14 amino acids long. Per the germline V gene, CDR1 is MNHEY and CDR2 is SMNVEV (reference sequence). J lost 4 bases, V lost 4 bases, and 5 bases had no gene match. This chain's CDR3 is CASSSIGLADTQYF. The CDR3 nucleotides read TGTGCCAGCAGTTCAATCGGACTAGCAGATACGCAGTATTTT.

The chain is built from TRBV5-8 and TRBJ2-4; TRBD2 aligns across 11 bases. The V and J ends lost 2 bases and 4 bases, in that order; junction bases with no gene match: 2. The CDR3 covers 15 residues. Germline loops: CDR1 SGHTS, CDR2 YDEGEE. DNA of the CDR3: TGTGCCAGCAGCTTACTAGCGGGGGATAAAAACATTCAGTACTTC. Its protein is CASSLLAGDKNIQYF.

The chain uses TRBV6-6 and TRBJ1-3; D is uncertain. V dropped 2 bases and J dropped 4 bases, with 6 bases sitting between them. Germline CDR1 reads MNHNY; CDR2 reads SVGAGI (reference sequence). This CDR3 is built from 13 residues. The CDR3 spells CASSYVQGNTIYF. The CDR3 DNA is TGTGCCAGCAGTTACGTACAGGGAAACACCATATATTTT.

The chain links TRBV9 to TRBJ2-3, with TRBD2 identical over 8 bases. The length of the CDR3 is 16 residues. Germline trimming cut 3 bases from V and 1 base from J; bases unmatched to any gene: 7. CDR1 is SGDLS, CDR2 YYNGEE, per germline. This CDR3 reads CASSASGTSGTDTQYF. Here the CDR3 DNA reads TGTGCCAGCAGCGCATCCGGGACTAGTGGCACAGATACGCAGTATTTT.

The V and J genes are TRBV2 and TRBJ2-1; D uncertain. This CDR3 has 12 residues. Trimming pared 7 bases from V and 3 bases from J, leaving 7 bases between. The germline CDR1 and CDR2 sequences are SNHLY and FYNNEI. The CDR3 DNA reads as TGTGCCAGCACGACTGGCTACAATGAGCAGTTCTTC. Its protein is CASTTGYNEQFF.

The table lists this clone with a count of one. The V and J genes are TRBV19 and TRBJ1-2, with a possible D match to TRBD1 (6 bases). Germline V lookup: CDR1 LNHDA, CDR2 SQIVND (reference sequence). The CDR3 has 13 residues. Between the trimmed V and J ends, which lost 6 bases and 7 bases, there was a span of 15 bases. CDR3 DNA: TGTGCCAGTAGAAATACAGGGTACGGTGGCTACACCTTC. Translation: CASRNTGYGGYTF.